The entry that follows covers one T cell receptor (beta chain) sequence. This clone was picked up a small number of times. Its antigen is not yet known. No per-base quality is available; no much larger clone lies one base away. These data are taken from a study of T cell responses to AZD1222 COVID-19 vaccine (TCRdb year 2021). The study in broad terms: A total of 230 to 250 trial participants underwent TCR sequencing, of whom 207 received two doses of AZD1222 and roughly 25 received two doses of the MenACWY control vaccine. Enrollment into the trials was organized by age into subgroups of 18-55, 56-69 and 70-plus years, and those subgroups contained about 160, 30 and 59 TCR-sequenced participants, respectively. Study-wide conclusions, independent of this receptor: A significant rise in spike-specific TCR breadth and depth was observed after two AZD1222 doses relative to day 0 and relative to MenACWY recipients. Because no day 14 peak-response samples were available, the repertoires could be characterized only after the peak T cell response. The 56-69-year group was small, and its depth increase did not reach significance, likely because of low power. CD4 TCRs associated with the vaccine covered the entire spike protein, and the dominant responses were in regions 160-218 and 743-854. Epitopes outside the regions mutated in the B.1.351 and B.1.1.7 variants were reportedly recognized by nearly half of the unique spike-specific TCRs. Participants were mostly white British and included more females than males, and it was suggested by the authors that clonal diversity may have been underestimated. Conclusions about previously exposed vaccinees were limited because only a handful of AZD1222 recipients were SARS-CoV-2 seropositive at baseline.

The trim is 5 bases for V and 5 bases for J, with a gap of 18 bases between the germline ends. Including the terminal cysteine and phenylalanine, the CDR3 comprises 15 residues. Of the read, only the CDR3 DNA is kept; its 45 bases are in frame from base 1. Via the germline V gene (reference sequence), CDR1 is SEHNR and CDR2 FQNEAQ. What the time point label conveys for this sample: about 28 days (+/-7) after the second vaccine dose. AZD1222 recipients given second doses at about 4 weeks or at about 12 weeks were pooled, since spike-specific TCR depth and breadth were not found to differ between the two schedules. Vaccinee samples were obtained from the UK trials COV001 and COV002, which included a single-blind randomized controlled phase 2/3 trial of AZD1222 (ChAdOx1 nCoV-19) in healthy adults. For TCRbeta chain sequencing, PBMC samples were collected from trial participants at day 0 and at day 28 after the second dose.

The CDR3 regions of human TCRbeta chains were subjected to immunosequencing. Per the original workflow: TCRs in the repertoires were matched against a reference library of SARS-CoV-2-specific TCRs that had been generated with the MIRA antigen-specificity platform. Breadth was defined as the fraction of unique TCRs that were SARS-CoV-2-associated. Depth was defined as the fraction of total T cells that were SARS-CoV-2-associated. Using the MIRA data, each spike-specific TCR was mapped to the spike region that the TCR reacts to and placed in a CD4 or CD8 class. Log10-transformed breadth and depth values were compared by one-way ANOVA with Sidak's multiple comparisons tests. Here the immuneACCESS table is served through TCRdb, limited to in-frame sequences with V and J called. Missing clones are a known gap in these copies; in checked studies unresolved V genes cover under half, and the rest lacks a known reason. Clone size and V and J calls were adopted from that table, with D and trimming inferred from the DNA. The table for this sample lists 120,000 or so clones; roughly 90% of them were counted only once. Clones ranked in the top ten supply 15% of the sample.

This sequence was found in an adult who received the AZD1222 COVID-19 vaccine. The chain is assembled from TRBV7-9 and TRBJ1-1, with no confident D gene call. The sequencing here drew on peripheral blood, taken 28 days after the second AZD1222 dose. The DNA is TGTGCCAGCAGCACCAACTACGCAGGAGAGACTGAAGCTTTCTTT. Its protein product is CASSTNYAGETEAFF.